The 11 T cell receptor beta chains reported below all come from one sample, sequenced in a study of blood T cell repertoires in COVID-19 (dated by TCRdb to 2018 to 2020). The library was obtained by the immunoSEQ multiplex PCR assay. This is the immuneACCESS table as TCRdb keeps it, with only in-frame sequences that have V and J called. A part of the clones is gone; compared with another copy, unresolved V genes explain less than half, and the rest is unexplained. The sample table shows around 260,000 clones, and around four fifths are seen once. Clones ranked in the top ten supply over 4.5% of the sample. Sequencing used peripheral blood. The receptors originated from a man in his 60s who had recovered from COVID-19.

This clone was detected only a few times. The chain has TRBV6-6 and TRBJ2-5; the D gene is possibly TRBD2 (5 bases). V was pared by 4 bases and J by 1 base, with 13 bases between. CDR3 length: 15 amino acids. CDR1 and CDR2 (germline): MNHNY, SVGAGI (reference sequence). DNA of the CDR3: TGTGCCAGCAGTTCCCAATGGGCGGGCCAAGAGACCCAGTACTTC. This codes for CASSSQWAGQETQYF.

The CDR3: CASGEQGTRDTQYF. In DNA form, the CDR3 reads TGTGCCAGCGGAGAACAGGGGACAAGGGATACGCAGTATTTT. The rearrangement links TRBV7-9 to TRBJ2-3; 7 bases are shared with TRBD1. CDR1 and CDR2 from the germline V gene are SEHNR and FQNEAQ (reference sequence). The V segment lost 8 bases and the J segment 6 bases; nucleotides outside the gene matches: 11. The CDR3 is 14 residues long.

This clone was recorded only once. V gene TRBV19 combines with J gene TRBJ2-3; D call uncertain. Trimming left V 4 bases short and J 3 bases short, with 5 bases between. From germline, CDR1 is LNHDA and CDR2 SQIVND (reference sequence). The CDR3 spans 12 residues. The CDR3 protein is CASSTLTDTQYF. The CDR3 DNA follows: TGTGCCAGTAGTACCTTAACAGATACGCAGTATTTT.

The table lists this clone with a few counts. The chain recombines TRBV19 with TRBJ2-7, with 7 bases lining up with TRBD1. J lost 3 bases, V lost 4 bases, and 6 bases had no gene match. This CDR3 has 14 amino acids. Per germline, CDR1 LNHDA and CDR2 SQIVND (reference sequence). DNA of the CDR3: TGTGCCAGTAGTACGCCGGGACAGTTCTACGAGCAGTACTTC. As protein: CASSTPGQFYEQYF.

This chain connects TRBV5-1 to TRBJ2-5; 11 nucleotides match TRBD2. From germline, CDR1 is SGHRS and CDR2 YFSETQ. The CDR3 covers 15 residues. With 4 bases clipped from V and 6 bases from J, the junction kept 8 bases outside the gene matches. CDR3 nucleotides: TGCGCCAGCAGCATGACTAGCGGGGTGGGACAGACCCAGTACTTC. This translates into CASSMTSGVGQTQYF. Drawing the rest from reference TRBV5-1 and TRBJ2-5, the complete variable domain is KAGVTQTPRYLIKTRGQQVTLSCSPISGHRSVSWYQQTPGQGLQFLFEYFSETQRNKGNFPGRFSGRQFSNSRSEMNVSTLELGDSALYLCASSMTSGVGQTQYFGPGTRLLVL.

The chain uses TRBV6-5 and TRBJ1-2; D unclear. The germline V and J ends were trimmed by 2 bases and 8 bases, with 12 bases remaining between them. The germline V gene encodes CDR1 MNHEY and CDR2 SVGAGI. This CDR3 comprises 13 residues. The CDR3 sequence is CASSYGLHEGYTF. CDR3 DNA sequence: TGTGCCAGCAGTTACGGACTACATGAGGGCTACACCTTC.

The gene calls are TRBV2 and TRBJ2-1; 13 positions agree with TRBD2. V lost 6 bases to trimming and J lost 9 bases; unmatched junction nucleotides: 8. CDR3 length: 15 residues. Germline CDR1 reads SNHLY; CDR2 reads FYNNEI. In nucleotides, the CDR3 is TGTGCCAGCAGCCCTCCGGGACTAGCGGGACCTGAGCAGTTCTTC. Translating gives CASSPPGLAGPEQFF.

The genes are TRBV2 and TRBJ2-1; 10 positions agree with TRBD2. Trimming took 3 bases from V and 9 from J; bases not matched to a gene: 11. Germline V gene sequence: CDR1 SNHLY, CDR2 FYNNEI. The CDR3 totals 16 residues. CDR3 bases: TGTGCCAGCAGTGATTGGCCTAGCGGGAGTTCTGCTGAGCAGTTCTTC. Protein sequence: CASSDWPSGSSAEQFF.

This chain joins TRBV7-6 and TRBJ2-2; D may be TRBD2 (5 bases). Trimming took 0 bases from V and 0 from J, leaving 8 bases between them. Germline V lookup: CDR1 SGHVS, CDR2 FNYEAQ. The CDR3 spans 16 residues. CDR3 amino acids: CASSLAAGTNTGELFF. DNA for the CDR3: TGTGCCAGCAGCTTAGCCGCGGGCACGAACACCGGGGAGCTGTTTTTT.

V and J are TRBV27 and TRBJ1-2; the match to TRBD1 covers 10 bases. V lost 7 bases, J lost 3 bases, and 17 bases stayed unmatched. Germline assignment: CDR1 MNHEY and CDR2 SMNVEV (reference sequence). The CDR3 is made up of 18 amino acids. Here the CDR3 reads CASKQNGTGEREYYGYTF. Here the CDR3 DNA reads TGTGCCAGCAAGCAGAACGGGACAGGGGAAAGGGAGTACTATGGCTACACCTTC.

The CDR3 region is CASTPGSSGNTIYF. In DNA, the CDR3 is TGTGCCAGCACCCCAGGAAGCTCTGGAAACACCATATATTTT. This chain connects TRBV7-2 to TRBJ1-3; D is unclear. CDR1 is SGHTA and CDR2 is FQGNSA in the germline V gene. The CDR3 spans 14 residues. Trimming removed 7 bases from V and 0 bases from J, with 10 bases in between.